This T cell receptor beta chain was observed in a study of T cells in localized non-small cell lung cancer. Study-level findings and limits: Tumor trailed uninvolved adjacent lung in T cell clonality, which peaked there. With higher T cell density in blood came longer overall survival. Adjacent lung exhibited a median of about 57 among the 100 most abundant tumor clones.

Clones were read by immunoSEQ multiplex PCR, and TCRdb kept only the in-frame ones, dropping some. The table has more than 30,000 clones, approximately 91% seen once. The CDR3 runs to 14 residues. Trimming took 7 bases from V and 4 from J; bases not matched to a gene: 9. Germline assignment: CDR1 SGHTS and CDR2 YDEGEE. Concerning this clone itself: Its target is not known.

The origin of this receptor is a woman aged 35 to 69 with stage III lung adenocarcinoma. This specimen was peripheral blood mononuclear cells, taken before any cancer treatment. The chain carries TRBV5-8 and TRBJ2-3, with TRBD2 matching over 7 bases. The CDR3 spells CASGRGEVADTQYF. The DNA for the CDR3 is TGTGCCAGCGGCCGGGGGGAAGTAGCAGATACGCAGTATTTT. Together with reference TRBV5-8 and TRBJ2-3, the CDR3 gives the full variable domain: EAGVTQSPTHLIKTRGQQATLRCSPISGHTSVYWYQQALGLGLQFLLWYDEGEERNRGNFPPRFSGRQFPNYSSELNVNALELEDSALYLCASGRGEVADTQYFGPGTRLTVL.